A selection of T cell receptor beta chains follows, all from one sample in a study of cytomegalovirus exposure and HLA in healthy donors. Profiling relied on immunoSEQ multiplex PCR, and the TCRdb table lists in-frame clones only, not all of them. This sample yields 150,000 to 200,000 clones, of which approximately 80% are seen a single time; around 2.5% belongs to the top ten. The sample was PBMCs. The receptor source for this set is a woman between 35 and 50 years old in good health and CMV-seropositive. CDR3s include the opening cysteine and the closing phenylalanine or tryptophan. Fields, in order: J gene, D gene, V gene, clone size, CDR3 length, CDR3 protein, CDR3 DNA. A D gene is named only where the DNA matches it firmly. Clone size is given for some rows only: seen once, a few or many times, or a class if the clone is expanded.

TRBJ1-4 | - | TRBV25-1 | - | 16 | CASSESGDSTNEKLFF | TGTGCCAGCAGTGAATCCGGGGATTCCACTAATGAAAAACTGTTTTTT
TRBJ1-1 | - | TRBV6-5 | - | 13 | CAAAGGQRTEAFF | TGTGCCGCCGCCGGAGGGCAGCGCACTGAAGCTTTCTTT
TRBJ2-7 | TRBD2 | TRBV2 | few | 14 | CASNERGFSYEQYF | TGTGCCAGCAATGAGCGGGGGTTCTCCTACGAGCAGTACTTC
TRBJ2-2 | TRBD2 | TRBV30 | - | 15 | CAWSILAGGSGELFF | TGTGCCTGGAGTATTCTAGCGGGGGGGTCCGGGGAGCTGTTTTTT
TRBJ1-1 | - | TRBV7-2 | - | 13 | CASSLGAGLEAFF | TGTGCCAGCAGCTTAGGTGCAGGGCTTGAAGCTTTCTTT
TRBJ1-5 | - | TRBV7-8 | - | 15 | CASSPIEGVDQPQHF | TGTGCCAGCAGCCCCATCGAAGGGGTGGATCAGCCCCAGCATTTT
TRBJ1-2 | - | TRBV20-1 | - | 11 | CSSRINYGYTF | TGCAGTTCCAGGATCAACTATGGCTACACCTTC
TRBJ2-1 | - | TRBV7-2 | - | 12 | CASSLVANEQFF | TGTGCCAGCAGCTTAGTGGCTAATGAGCAGTTCTTC
TRBJ2-7 | - | TRBV5-6 | - | 14 | CASSLIGQIHEQYF | TGTGCCAGCAGCTTGATTGGACAAATCCACGAGCAGTACTTC
TRBJ2-1 | TRBD2 | TRBV19 | few | 16 | CASSIPGTSGDNEQFF | TGTGCCAGTAGTATTCCCGGGACTAGCGGAGACAATGAGCAGTTCTTC
TRBJ2-2 | TRBD2 | TRBV7-2 | few | 16 | CASSSGLAGITGELFF | TGTGCCAGCAGCTCTGGACTAGCGGGGATAACCGGGGAGCTGTTTTTT
TRBJ2-1 | - | TRBV19 | - | 11 | CASSIRNEQFF | TGTGCCAGTAGTATACGCAATGAGCAGTTCTTC
TRBJ1-2 | - | TRBV6-1 | - | 14 | CASSEATGAYGYTF | TGTGCCAGCAGTGAAGCAACAGGAGCCTATGGCTACACCTTC
TRBJ2-7 | - | TRBV6-6 | - | 15 | CASSSPGVISYEQYF | TGTGCCAGCAGTTCCCCAGGGGTTATCTCCTACGAGCAGTACTTC
TRBJ2-7 | - | TRBV6-1 | few | 14 | CASSLAGGTYEQYF | TGTGCCAGCAGCCTGGCAGGGGGGACCTACGAGCAGTACTTC
TRBJ1-6 | TRBD1 | TRBV6-5 | - | 16 | CASSSTGGGSDSPLHF | TGTGCCAGCAGTTCGACAGGGGGCGGCTCGGATTCACCCCTCCACTTT
TRBJ1-1 | - | TRBV19 | - | 13 | CASTARGNTEAFF | TGTGCCAGTACTGCTAGAGGGAACACTGAAGCTTTCTTT
TRBJ1-1 | TRBD1 | TRBV30 | - | 14 | CAWSVRQGSTEAFF | TGTGCCTGGAGTGTACGACAGGGGAGCACTGAAGCTTTCTTT
TRBJ1-3 | TRBD1 | TRBV9 | - | 18 | CASSVLPGGQASGNTIYF | TGTGCCAGCAGCGTCCTTCCCGGCGGACAGGCTTCTGGAAACACCATATATTTT
TRBJ1-4 | TRBD1 | TRBV10-2 | - | 16 | CASRQIPGQGNEKLFF | TGCGCCAGCAGACAAATACCGGGACAGGGGAATGAAAAACTGTTTTTT
TRBJ1-5 | - | TRBV2 | few | 13 | CASSEAEDQPQHF | TGTGCCAGCAGTGAAGCGGAGGATCAGCCCCAGCATTTT
TRBJ2-7 | - | TRBV5-6 | once | 13 | CASTRELSYEQYF | TGTGCCAGCACCCGGGAGCTTTCCTACGAGCAGTACTTC
TRBJ1-1 | - | TRBV5-6 | - | 13 | CASRLFMNTEAFF | TGTGCCAGCAGGTTGTTTATGAACACTGAAGCTTTCTTT
TRBJ2-1 | - | TRBV2 | - | 15 | CASNGDLSSYNEQFF | TGTGCCAGCAACGGGGACTTGAGCTCCTACAATGAGCAGTTCTTC
TRBJ1-2 | TRBD1 | TRBV7-2 | - | 14 | CASTRQGDLYGYTF | TGTGCCAGCACGCGACAGGGGGACCTCTATGGCTACACCTTC
TRBJ1-1 | TRBD1 | TRBV5-6 | - | 16 | CASSHGTANMNTEAFF | TGTGCCAGCAGCCACGGGACAGCAAACATGAACACTGAAGCTTTCTTT
TRBJ2-3 | - | TRBV15 | - | 14 | CATSRGGDLDTQYF | TGTGCCACCAGCAGAGGGGGGGATCTGGATACGCAGTATTTT
TRBJ1-4 | - | TRBV10-2 | - | 15 | CASSEGGTTNEKLFF | TGCGCCAGCAGTGAGGGAGGTACAACTAATGAAAAACTGTTTTTT
TRBJ2-3 | - | TRBV11-2 | - | 14 | CASSLDGGRDTQYF | TGTGCCAGCAGCTTAGATGGTGGGAGGGATACGCAGTATTTT
TRBJ2-1 | TRBD1 | TRBV15 | - | 18 | CATSRDQGQGGNVNEQFF | TGTGCCACCAGCAGAGATCAGGGACAGGGTGGGAATGTCAATGAGCAGTTCTTC
TRBJ1-5 | - | TRBV2 | few | 14 | CASSDQQVNQPQHF | TGTGCCAGCAGTGATCAACAGGTCAATCAGCCCCAGCATTTT
TRBJ2-1 | TRBD2 | TRBV10-2 | - | 13 | CATGGLVNYEQFF | TGCGCCACCGGGGGACTAGTGAACTATGAGCAGTTCTTC
TRBJ2-3 | TRBD2 | TRBV7-2 | once | 13 | CASSLAGLGRAYF | TGTGCCAGCAGCTTAGCAGGGCTAGGGAGGGCCTATTTT
TRBJ1-5 | - | TRBV7-9 | - | 12 | CSSSLPNQPQHF | TGTTCCAGCAGCTTACCTAATCAGCCCCAGCATTTT
TRBJ1-1 | - | TRBV7-9 | few | 13 | CASSLGGASLILF | TGTGCCAGCAGCTTAGGCGGGGCCTCGTTAATTCTCTTT
TRBJ1-5 | - | TRBV7-9 | - | 12 | CSSRLQGEPQHF | TGTTCCAGCAGATTACAGGGTGAGCCCCAGCATTTT
TRBJ2-1 | TRBD2 | TRBV11-2 | - | 16 | CASSSNSGLAENEQFF | TGTGCCAGCAGCTCCAATTCAGGACTAGCGGAGAATGAGCAGTTCTTC
TRBJ1-2 | TRBD1 | TRBV6-5 | - | 13 | CASRGTVNYGYTF | TGTGCCAGCAGGGGGACAGTTAACTATGGCTACACCTTC
TRBJ2-7 | - | TRBV7-9 | - | 11 | CASSLYNEQYF | TGTGCCAGCAGCCTTTACAATGAGCAGTACTTC
TRBJ1-2 | - | TRBV4-3 | few | 13 | CASSQDRGNGYTF | TGCGCCAGCAGCCAAGACCGGGGAAACGGCTACACCTTC
TRBJ1-1 | - | TRBV6-5 | - | 13 | CASTPNTGTEAFF | TGTGCCAGCACCCCCAATACGGGCACTGAAGCTTTCTTT
TRBJ2-7 | - | TRBV19 | few | 15 | CASSSLPGVTDEQYF | TGTGCCAGTAGTAGCCTACCCGGGGTAACCGACGAGCAGTACTTC
TRBJ1-4 | - | TRBV27 | - | 13 | CAGSRQINEKLFF | TGTGCCGGCAGTCGACAGATTAATGAAAAACTGTTTTTT
TRBJ2-7 | - | TRBV7-2 | - | 14 | CASSTPMTVYEQYF | TGTGCCAGCAGCACACCGATGACAGTTTACGAGCAGTACTTC
TRBJ2-1 | TRBD2 | TRBV25-1 | - | 15 | CASSDNTGGVNEQFF | TGTGCCAGCAGTGATAATACCGGGGGGGTCAATGAGCAGTTCTTC
TRBJ2-5 | - | TRBV5-4 | - | 16 | CASSSGRTMGDWTQYF | TGTGCCAGCAGCTCCGGGCGGACTATGGGGGATTGGACCCAGTACTTC
TRBJ1-3 | - | TRBV5-1 | - | 16 | CASTPSSQGAGNTIYF | TGCGCCAGCACCCCTTCGTCGCAGGGCGCTGGAAACACCATATATTTT
TRBJ2-7 | TRBD1 | TRBV27 | - | 15 | CASSQTGLSSYEQYF | TGTGCCAGCAGTCAGACAGGGCTTTCTTCCTACGAGCAGTACTTC
TRBJ1-6 | - | TRBV27 | - | 14 | CATGEEAYNSPLHF | TGTGCCACCGGGGAAGAGGCCTATAATTCACCCCTCCACTTT
TRBJ1-6 | - | TRBV5-4 | - | 14 | CASSSQGRNSPLHF | TGTGCCAGCAGCTCCCAGGGGCGGAATTCACCCCTCCACTTT
TRBJ2-2 | TRBD2 | TRBV29-1 | few | 14 | CSGGLAGGTGELFF | TGCAGCGGTGGACTAGCGGGAGGAACCGGGGAGCTGTTTTTT